One and the same sample provided the 4 T cell receptor beta chains below, sequenced in a study of blood T cell repertoires in COVID-19. The repertoire was sequenced with immunoSEQ multiplex PCR; TCRdb's copy has only in-frame clones and lacks some. The table has 90,000 to 120,000 clones, over 60% seen once. Sequencing was done on a sample of peripheral blood. The receptor source for this set is a man in his 70s with acute or convalescent COVID-19.

The gene calls are TRBV10-3 and TRBJ1-4; tentative D call: TRBD1 (6 bases). Between the trimmed V and J ends, which lost 4 bases and 4 bases, there was a span of 10 bases. The germline V gene encodes CDR1 ENHRY and CDR2 SYGVKD. This CDR3 region has 14 residues. The CDR3 region is CAISAGVNNEKLFF. The CDR3 bases are TGTGCCATCAGTGCAGGGGTGAATAATGAAAAACTGTTTTTT.

The chain uses TRBV6-5 and TRBJ2-7, with unresolved D. V was trimmed by 6 bases and J by 6 bases, leaving 12 bases between them. Germline CDR1 and CDR2: MNHEY and SVGAGI. This CDR3 has 12 amino acids. The CDR3 loop is CASRNGLGEQYF. In DNA form, the CDR3 reads TGTGCCAGCAGAAACGGGTTGGGCGAGCAGTACTTC.

The gene calls are TRBV30 and TRBJ1-6; perhaps TRBD1 as D (5 bases). V was cut by 4 bases and J by 5 bases, with 15 bases left in between. From germline, CDR1 is GTSNPN and CDR2 SVGIG (reference sequence). The CDR3 is 15 residues long. CDR3 in amino acids: CAWISLAGHNSPLHF. CDR3 in DNA: TGTGCCTGGATTTCCCTGGCAGGGCATAATTCACCCCTCCACTTT. Full variable domain (missing parts from reference TRBV30 and TRBJ1-6): SQTIHQWPATLVQPVGSPLSLECTVEGTSNPNLYWYRQAAGRGLQLLFYSVGIGQISSEVPQNLSASRPQDRQFILSSKKLLLSDSGFYLCAWISLAGHNSPLHFGNGTRLTVT.

The V call is TRBV3-1 (or the pseudogene TRBV3-2), the J call TRBJ1-1, with D perhaps matching TRBD1 (6 bases). The CDR3 is made up of 14 amino acids. Per the germline V gene, CDR1 is LGHDT and CDR2 is YNNKEL (reference sequence). Trimming removed 2 bases at V and 2 bases at J, with 9 bases between. The CDR3 sequence is CASSQPGHNTEAFF. The CDR3 DNA reads as TGTGCCAGCAGCCAACCGGGACATAACACTGAAGCTTTCTTT.